These T cell receptor beta chains were read from a single sample in a study of blood T cell repertoires in COVID-19. The table came from immunoSEQ multiplex PCR; TCRdb's copy has only in-frame clones and leaves some out. The profile shows around 440,000 clones, around 88% of them singletons. Input material: peripheral blood. All receptors come from a woman in her 50s with COVID-19, enrolled during active disease. Both conserved end residues are part of each CDR3.

v_gene,j_gene,CDR3aa
TRBV6-5,TRBJ1-2,CASRKKEGLGYGYTF
TRBV4-1,TRBJ2-7,CASSPFATGSNEQYF
TRBV3-1/TRBV3-2,TRBJ1-1,CASSPFLTRTNPPLIAFF
TRBV30,TRBJ2-5,CAWIGGKQETQYF
TRBV10-2,TRBJ1-5,CASSEQYQPQHF
TRBV5-1,TRBJ1-1,CASAEDRHLEAFF
TRBV11-2,TRBJ2-3,CASSSGRRGTDTQYF
TRBV5-5,TRBJ2-2,CASTRRGSSGELFF
TRBV4-1,TRBJ1-1,CASNFLQGAITEAFF
TRBV24-1,TRBJ2-5,CATSDLTSGEETQYF
TRBV19,TRBJ1-6,CASREQGLDSPLHF
TRBV5-1,TRBJ1-2,CASSAGQGSYGYTF
TRBV6-5,TRBJ1-6,CASSYSIPPRPLHF
TRBV6-5,TRBJ1-2,CASRATGRGYTF
TRBV2,TRBJ2-7,CASSQTGAPLYEQYF
TRBV25-1,TRBJ2-1,CASSGIQGRSYNEQFF
TRBV6-4,TRBJ1-2,CAESGGYTF
TRBV9,TRBJ2-2,CASSSSTNTGELFF
TRBV10-1,TRBJ2-3,CASSLGHPDTQYF
TRBV28,TRBJ1-5,CASSFGGNNQPQHF
TRBV27,TRBJ2-7,CASSPGGLGQYF
TRBV14,TRBJ1-1,CASSLRQGYTEAFF
TRBV5-5,TRBJ1-2,CASSLVTDYGYTF